The clone carrying this T cell receptor beta chain was detected many times. Its antigen is as yet unknown. In germline, CDR1 is SGHRS, CDR2 YFSETQ. CDR3 size: 14 residues. J gave up 5 bases and V 4 bases, and 8 bases lay outside the gene matches. This sample is part of a study of identical twins. TCRdb reanalysed the 5' RACE reads using MiXCR and keeps one entry per CDR3 protein. The sample contains 240,000 or so distinct CDR3 sequences, about 10% of which appear only once. Study findings and constraints: Weaker excess twin sharing was observed in beta out-of-frame sequences.

The sequence derives from a man between 50 and 59 years old in good health. V gene TRBV5-1 combines with J gene TRBJ2-5; 7 bases are shared with TRBD2. Sequenced sample: memory T cells sorted from blood. The CDR3 nucleotides are TGCGCCAGCAGCAGGGGACTATTAGGCGAGACCCAGTACTTC. As protein: CASSRGLLGETQYF.